Listed here is a single TCR beta chain. This specimen comes from a study of blood T cell repertoires in COVID-19. Germline CDR1 is SEHNR and CDR2 is FQNEAQ (reference sequence). Trimming took off 4 bases at V and 0 bases at J, with 14 bases between the two ends. This CDR3 is built from 16 residues. Sequencing was performed with immunoSEQ multiplex PCR; in TCRdb, only in-frame clones are kept and a portion is missing. The table has 300,000 to 400,000 clones, just over 85% seen once. Cohort placement rested on clinical history that participants reported themselves. The chain links TRBV7-9 to TRBJ2-3, with D uncertain. The TCR was taken from a woman between 35 and 50 years old with acute COVID-19. The sequencing input was PBMCs or T cells enriched from blood (not recorded which). The CDR3 sequence: CASSSDRSGSTDTQYF. The CDR3 DNA follows: TGTGCCAGCAGCTCGGATCGCTCCGGGAGCACAGATACGCAGTATTTT.